These 26 T cell receptor beta chains were all obtained from the same sample, sequenced in a study of identical twins. One entry per CDR3 protein results from TCRdb running MiXCR on the 5' RACE reads. The sample includes around 510,000 distinct CDR3 sequences, 14% of them seen just once. The same data also contributed to another study, on yellow fever vaccine responses in identical twins.

The sequenced sample consisted of CD4+ T cells sorted from blood. Receptors originate from a woman aged 18-35 years in good health.

This chain links TRBV7-2 with TRBJ2-1; 10 bases align to TRBD2. The germline V gene encodes CDR1 SGHTA and CDR2 FQGNSA. The V segment lost 0 bases and the J segment 9 bases; nucleotides outside the gene matches: 5. The CDR3 is made up of 15 amino acids. CDR3 loop: CASSLALAGVGEQFF. CDR3 sequence (DNA): TGTGCCAGCAGCTTAGCGCTAGCGGGAGTTGGTGAGCAGTTCTTC.

The chain joins TRBV2 to TRBJ2-3, with D unclear. Germline-derived CDR1 and CDR2 are SNHLY and FYNNEI. The CDR3 sequence is 11 residues long. Trimming pared 3 bases from V and 11 bases from J, leaving 9 bases between. CDR3 region: CASSENLGQYF. The CDR3 DNA follows: TGTGCCAGCAGTGAGAACTTGGGGCAGTATTTT.

This clonotype was found many times. V gene TRBV10-3 combines with J gene TRBJ2-6; D call uncertain. The CDR3 extends over 15 amino acids. Germline-derived CDR1 and CDR2 are ENHRY and SYGVKD. The V end was cut by 6 bases, the J end by 2 bases, with 11 bases between. CDR3 DNA: TGTGCCATCAGCCCAGACACCCCTGGGGCCAACGTCCTGACTTTC. It codes for CAISPDTPGANVLTF.

This rearrangement joins TRBV10-3 to TRBJ2-1; 8 positions match TRBD2. The germline gives CDR1 ENHRY, CDR2 SYGVKD. The junction had 14 bases not matched to a gene; V was cut back by 10 bases and J by 6 bases. The CDR3 is made up of 15 amino acids. For the CDR3, the DNA is TGTGCCAGTAGGGGGGGACTAGGGGATGGCAATGAGCAGTTCTTC. Its protein product is CASRGGLGDGNEQFF.

The V and J genes are TRBV18 and TRBJ1-3; D call uncertain. The length of the CDR3 is 16 residues. V shed 3 bases and J shed 0 bases, with 12 bases lying between them. In germline, CDR1 is KGHSH, CDR2 LQKENI. The CDR3 DNA sequence: TGTGCCAGCTCACCGAATCCAGCAAACTCTGGAAACACCATATATTTT. Amino acids: CASSPNPANSGNTIYF.

The chain links TRBV7-3 to TRBJ2-2; 10 positions agree with TRBD1. V lost 3 bases, J lost 8 bases, and 9 bases stayed unmatched. The CDR3 is made up of 16 amino acids. CDR1 is SGHTA and CDR2 is FQGTGA in the germline V gene. DNA of the CDR3: TGTGCCAGCAGCTTCAGACAGGGGGCGTTCCCAGGGGAGCTGTTTTTT. It encodes CASSFRQGAFPGELFF.

The J gene is TRBJ2-2, the V gene TRBV20-1, with 10 positions matching TRBD2. The CDR3 covers 14 residues. Germline-derived CDR1 and CDR2 are DFQATT and SNEGSKA (reference sequence). V was pared by 2 bases and J by 7 bases, with 4 bases of the junction left unmatched. The CDR3 region has the DNA TGCAGTGCTAGAACTAGCGGGACGGTCGGGGAGCTGTTTTTT. It yields the protein CSARTSGTVGELFF.

This clonotype was counted a single time. The chain has TRBV28 and TRBJ2-5; TRBD2 aligns across 7 bases. Germline V gene lookup returns CDR1 MDHEN and CDR2 SYDVKM. The CDR3 runs 18 residues. V lost 3 bases and J lost 4; bases outside the gene matches: 17. In DNA, the CDR3 is TGTGCCAGCAGTTTTCCGGGCGGGAGTACGGGGAAGAGAGAGACCCAGTACTTC. It specifies CASSFPGGSTGKRETQYF.

This sequence joins TRBV3-1 and TRBJ2-7; 12 bases line up with TRBD1. CDR1 is LGHDT, CDR2 YNNKEL, per germline (reference sequence). This CDR3 contains 13 residues. Trimming removed 6 bases from V and 5 bases from J; junction bases left unmatched: 2. The CDR3 region has the DNA TGTGCCAGCAGGGGGACAGGGGGCGACGAGCAGTACTTC. This sequence encodes CASRGTGGDEQYF.

The V gene is TRBV7-2, the J gene TRBJ2-1; 11 bases line up with TRBD2. J was trimmed by 3 bases and V by 5 bases; bases with no gene match: 9. The CDR3 length is 17 residues. Germline-derived CDR1 and CDR2 are SGHTA and FQGNSA. The CDR3 nucleotides read TGTGCCAGCAGCACCCAACCTAGCGGGAGGCTCTACAATGAGCAGTTCTTC. This translates into CASSTQPSGRLYNEQFF.

The J gene is TRBJ2-4, the V gene TRBV6-2 or TRBV6-3; TRBD2 aligns across 7 bases. With 4 bases clipped from V and 7 bases from J, the junction kept 22 bases outside the gene matches. There are 19 residues in the CDR3. Germline loops: CDR1 MNHEY, CDR2 SVGEGT. This CDR3 reads CASSSGLSRAGLGRNIQYF. CDR3 bases: TGTGCCAGCAGTTCCGGGTTGAGTCGAGCGGGATTGGGCAGGAACATTCAGTACTTC.

J is TRBJ2-7 and V is TRBV29-1; 7 bases fit TRBD1. Germline trimming cut 0 bases from V and 0 bases from J; bases unmatched to any gene: 5. CDR1 is SQVTM, CDR2 ANQGSEA, per germline. The CDR3 has 15 amino acids. In DNA form, the CDR3 reads TGCAGCGTTGAAGATCCGGACAGGAGCTCCTACGAGCAGTACTTC. Translation gives CSVEDPDRSSYEQYF.

The chain is built from TRBV27 and TRBJ2-1; 7 bases map to TRBD2. V trimming: 5 bases; J trimming: 9 bases; junction bases outside the gene matches: 4. This CDR3 has 12 residues. Germline CDR1 and CDR2: MNHEY and SMNVEV (reference sequence). The CDR3 sequence: CASSLERGEQFF. The CDR3 region has the DNA TGTGCCAGCAGTCTAGAGCGGGGTGAGCAGTTCTTC.

V usage is TRBV5-1 and J usage is TRBJ2-2; D is possibly TRBD1 or TRBD2 (5 bases each). The germline gives CDR1 SGHRS, CDR2 YFSETQ. Trimming removed 2 bases from V and 3 bases from J, with 11 bases in between. The CDR3 loop spans 15 amino acids. The DNA for the CDR3 is TGCGCCAGCAGCTTAACCGGGACCCACACCGGGGAGCTGTTTTTT. It is translated as CASSLTGTHTGELFF.

This clonotype was seen ten or more times. The V call is TRBV6-1, the J call TRBJ1-1, with D unresolved. Germline V lookup: CDR1 MNHNS, CDR2 SASEGT. V was shortened by 7 bases and J by 1 base, with 10 bases between the two germline ends. CDR3 length equals 13 residues. The CDR3 reads CASKRRENTEAFF. The CDR3 coding sequence is TGTGCCAGCAAAAGACGGGAGAACACTGAAGCTTTCTTT.

This clonotype has only a few counts. The CDR3 region has the DNA TGTGCCAGCAGTTTTAAGCTAGCGGGGTTAACAGATACGCAGTATTTT. Its translation: CASSFKLAGLTDTQYF. This chain joins TRBV6-5 and TRBJ2-3; 9 bases map to TRBD2. Germline CDR1 is MNHEY and CDR2 is SVGAGI. With V trimmed by 4 bases and J by 3 bases, 8 bases remained unmatched. The CDR3 is 16 amino acids.

The chain carries TRBV5-5 and TRBJ2-4, with 9 bases that match TRBD1. The trim removed 2 bases at V and 7 bases at J, leaving 7 bases unmatched. Germline CDR1 SGHKS, CDR2 YYEKEE (reference sequence). The CDR3 is 15 residues long. The CDR3 DNA reads as TGTGCCAGCAGCTTAGCGGGACAGGGAGGCAACATTCAGTACTTC. As protein: CASSLAGQGGNIQYF.

This clonotype appeared a few times. The V call is TRBV11-2, the J call TRBJ1-1; D perhaps matches TRBD1 (5 bases). The CDR3 runs to 16 residues. The V end was cut by 1 base, the J end by 1 base, with 13 bases between. Germline lookup yields CDR1 SGHAT and CDR2 FQNNGV. The chain's CDR3 is CASSLGLSRANTEAFF. The DNA of the CDR3 is TGTGCCAGCAGCTTAGGTCTGAGCAGGGCGAACACTGAAGCTTTCTTT. Together with reference TRBV11-2 and TRBJ1-1, the CDR3 gives the full variable domain: EAGVAQSPRYKIIEKRQSVAFWCNPISGHATLYWYQQILGQGPKLLIQFQNNGVVDDSQLPKDRFSAERLKGVDSTLKIQPAKLEDSAVYLCASSLGLSRANTEAFFGQGTRLTVV.

With regard to this clonotype: At one of its ends the junction is not consistent with the germline gene, which may arise from a read error. This rearrangement joins TRBV6-5 to TRBJ2-7; tentative D call: TRBD1 (6 bases). From germline, CDR1 is MNHEY and CDR2 SVGAGI. The CDR3 covers 15 residues. The CDR3 is CASSTDRQGPYKQYF. The CDR3 DNA reads as TGTGCCAGCAGTACCGACAGGCAGGGGCCCTACAAGCAGTACTTC.

This clonotype was observed at least ten times. V usage is TRBV10-3 and J usage is TRBJ2-7; 10 bases align to TRBD2. The germline CDR1 and CDR2 sequences are ENHRY and SYGVKD. V shed 0 bases, J shed 4 bases, and the junction held 9 bases outside the gene matches. The CDR3 contains 17 residues. The CDR3 spells CAISESGPSGRGYEQYF. The CDR3 coding sequence is TGTGCCATCAGTGAGTCGGGCCCTAGCGGGAGAGGTTACGAGCAGTACTTC.

V usage is TRBV19 and J usage is TRBJ2-1, with 10 bases identical to TRBD1. This CDR3 is 17 amino acids long. CDR1 and CDR2 (germline): LNHDA, SQIVND (reference sequence). V was clipped by 5 bases and J by 8 bases; unmatched bases: 15. CDR3: CASSLIGTGAGLYEQFF. The CDR3 DNA is TGTGCCAGTAGTCTAATCGGGACAGGGGCTGGCCTGTATGAGCAGTTCTTC.

This clonotype was detected ten times or more. The chain has TRBV12-3 or TRBV12-4 and TRBJ1-1; D is possibly TRBD1 (5 bases). The V end lost 6 bases, the J end lost 4 bases, and 18 bases lay between the germline ends. The CDR3 consists of 15 residues. CDR3 loop: CASSRGGPSPTEAFF. The DNA for the CDR3 is TGTGCCAGCAGCCGCGGGGGTCCGTCCCCCACTGAAGCTTTCTTT.

This clonotype was seen at least ten times. The CDR3 is CASSEASGSSHEQFF. CDR3 DNA: TGCGCCAGCAGCGAAGCTAGCGGGAGTAGCCATGAGCAGTTCTTC. The V and J genes are TRBV5-1 and TRBJ2-1, with 10 bases matching TRBD2. The CDR3 is 15 amino acids. Germline CDR1 reads SGHRS; CDR2 reads YFSETQ. V gave up 4 bases and J gave up 8 bases; unmatched junction bases: 9.

This clonotype was found a few times. V gene TRBV7-3 combines with J gene TRBJ1-5, with 7 bases matching TRBD1. J was trimmed by 0 bases and V by 3 bases; bases with no gene match: 5. Germline V CDR1 and CDR2: SGHTA, FQGTGA. The CDR3 sequence is 16 residues long. CDR3 amino acids: CASSFDRVASNQPQHF. DNA for the CDR3: TGTGCCAGCAGCTTCGACAGGGTCGCTAGCAATCAGCCCCAGCATTTT.

This clonotype came up many times. The chain is built from TRBV10-3 and TRBJ2-5, with a weak D call TRBD1 (7 bases). Germline V gives CDR1 ENHRY, CDR2 SYGVKD. The ends were cut back, 10 bases at V and 4 bases at J, with 16 bases in the middle. The CDR3 loop spans 13 amino acids. In nucleotides, the CDR3 is TGTGCCACGGCAATCAGGGGGGTAGAGACCCAGTACTTC. Translated: CATAIRGVETQYF.

This rearrangement joins TRBV14 to TRBJ2-6; no firm D call. The germline CDR1 and CDR2 sequences are SGHDN and FVKESK. V lost 2 bases to trimming and J lost 0 bases, with 20 bases between them. The CDR3 length is 20 residues. The CDR3 nucleotides read TGTGCCAGCAGCCAATTCCCCCTAGGAGCTCATACCTCTGGGGCCAACGTCCTGACTTTC. Protein sequence: CASSQFPLGAHTSGANVLTF.